A selection of T cell receptor beta chains follows, all from one sample in a study of T-cell reconstitution after alpha-beta-depleted transplantation in children. TCRdb ran MiXCR on the PCR reads and lists one entry per CDR3 protein. This sample has 600,000 to 800,000 distinct CDR3 sequences, with about an eighth found just once. This specimen consisted of PBMCs, obtained before TCRalphabeta/CD19-depleted stem cell transplant. These receptors were taken from a girl between 2 and 10 years old with congenital amegakaryocytic thrombocytopenia, due to receive a stem cell transplant. Each CDR3 is given with its conserved first and last residue. D genes are given only for firm matches. For some rows the clone size is stated as once, few or many, or as a class when expanded; others skip it.

v_call,d_call,j_call,clone_size,cdr3_length,cdr3_aa,cdr3_nt
TRBV29-1,.,TRBJ2-7,once,14,CSVEGSVRPYEQYF,TGCAGCGTTGAAGGGAGCGTCCGTCCGTACGAGCAGTACTTC
TRBV5-1,.,TRBJ2-4,many,16,CASSLEAGTAKNIQYF,TGCGCCAGCAGCTTGGAGGCGGGAACAGCCAAAAACATTCAGTACTTC
TRBV3-1,TRBD2,TRBJ2-7,.,16,CASSPPNGLASYEQYF,TGTGCCAGCAGCCCACCGAACGGACTAGCCTCCTACGAGCAGTACTTC
TRBV9,.,TRBJ2-2,.,16,CASSVEAVPGTGELFF,TGTGCCAGCAGCGTAGAAGCGGTCCCGGGCACCGGGGAGCTGTTTTTT
TRBV27,.,TRBJ2-7,.,13,CATTRVPPGEQYF,TGTGCCACCACACGGGTGCCCCCGGGCGAGCAGTACTTC
TRBV7-8,TRBD2,TRBJ2-3,many,18,CASSLVLAGDRRADTQYF,TGTGCCAGCAGCTTAGTGCTAGCGGGAGATAGAAGGGCAGATACGCAGTATTTT
TRBV20-1,.,TRBJ2-5,many,13,CSARDVRPETQYF,TGCAGTGCTAGAGATGTGAGACCGGAGACCCAGTACTTC
TRBV7-8,.,TRBJ2-5,few,14,CASSGEVFQETQYF,TGTGCCAGCAGCGGAGAGGTATTCCAAGAGACCCAGTACTTC
TRBV20-1,.,TRBJ2-3,few,11,CSASETDTQYF,TGCAGTGCTAGCGAAACAGATACGCAGTATTTT
TRBV5-1,.,TRBJ2-3,few,16,CASSPSHSGPTDTQYF,TGCGCCAGCAGCCCAAGCCATAGCGGTCCCACAGATACGCAGTATTTT
TRBV25-1,.,TRBJ2-6,few,14,CASSVIGGANVLTF,TGTGCCAGCAGTGTGATAGGGGGGGCCAACGTCCTGACTTTC
TRBV3-1,.,TRBJ2-6,.,17,CASSPFPAISGANVLTF,TGTGCCAGCAGCCCCTTCCCGGCTATTTCTGGGGCCAACGTCCTGACTTTC
TRBV29-1,.,TRBJ2-5,many,11,CSSYTLETQYF,TGCAGCTCCTACACTCTTGAGACCCAGTACTTC
TRBV29-1,TRBD1,TRBJ2-3,many,14,CSVVTDRGSDTQYF,TGCAGCGTTGTTACGGACAGGGGATCAGATACGCAGTATTTT
TRBV20-1,.,TRBJ2-2,.,13,CSARLRGTGELFF,TGCAGTGCTAGACTACGGGGCACCGGGGAGCTGTTTTTT
TRBV12-3/TRBV12-4,.,TRBJ2-7,many,12,CASSRDMREQYF,TGTGCCAGCAGTAGGGACATGAGAGAGCAGTACTTC
TRBV12-3/TRBV12-4,TRBD2,TRBJ2-7,.,14,CASSYDTSGYEQYF,TGTGCCAGCAGTTATGATACTAGCGGCTACGAGCAGTACTTC
TRBV6-5,.,TRBJ2-1,many,16,CASSYGVDRRSVEQFF,TGTGCCAGCAGTTACGGGGTTGACAGGCGGAGCGTTGAGCAGTTCTTC
TRBV12-3/TRBV12-4,.,TRBJ2-7,few,15,CASSPSTGGPYEQYF,TGTGCCAGCAGCCCATCTACAGGCGGACCCTACGAGCAGTACTTC
TRBV15,.,TRBJ2-7,few,15,CATSRRRQPAYEQYF,TGTGCCACCAGCAGACGAAGACAGCCCGCCTACGAGCAGTACTTC